This TCR beta chain was sequenced in a study of human T cells and chemical hapten exposure. Across the study: Mostly female, the patients presented with alopecia areata, totalis or universalis.

V lost 0 bases and J lost 7, with 6 bases in between. The CDR3 is 12 residues long. This clonotype was seen more than once but under ten times. Time point meaning: patch test 3, about 24 weeks after DPC sensitization. Treatment of the sample: therapeutic diphenylcyclopropenone sensitization with weekly scalp DPC. The study drew its donors from alopecia patients who were 18 to 70 years old and suitable for DPC. TCRdb re-called the RACE reads with MiXCR, one entry per CDR3 protein. Of 70,000 or so distinct CDR3 sequences listed, over 8.5% were seen once; the top ten hold 1.4%. The chain combines TRBV12-3 or TRBV12-4 with TRBJ1-2; D is ambiguous. The TCR originated in a woman in her 50s with alopecia areata. Some clones in this sample may be carry-over from other donors' samples. Specimen: whole blood, collected in connection with sensitization to the hapten diphenylcyclopropenone (DPC). This chain's CDR3 is CASSLAGSGYTF. Here the CDR3 DNA reads TGTGCCAGCAGTTTAGCAGGGTCTGGCTACACCTTC.